This is a list of T cell receptor beta chains from one sample in a study of CD8 T cells in ankylosing spondylitis. TCRdb reprocessed the 5' RACE reads with MiXCR, giving one entry per CDR3 protein. The profile covers under 250,000 distinct CDR3 sequences, with under 35% appearing a single time and approximately 4.4% taken by the ten largest. The sequenced sample consisted of blood, either unsorted or a sorted T cell fraction (not recorded which). These receptors all come from a male donor with ankylosing spondylitis or in good health (not recorded which). Both conserved end residues are part of each CDR3. The D gene is left open where the match is weak. Rows give clone size only sometimes, using once, few, many, or a class for an expanded clone.

V	size	D	J	CDR3	DNA
TRBV7-8	.	TRBD1	TRBJ1-5	CASSGRTGNQPQHF	TGTGCCAGCAGCGGACGGACAGGGAATCAGCCCCAGCATTTT
TRBV10-3	many	TRBD1	TRBJ2-3	CAISGSGQLTDTQYF	TGTGCCATCAGTGGATCGGGACAGCTCACAGATACGCAGTATTTT
TRBV24-1	.	TRBD1	TRBJ2-1	CATRRTGDNEQFF	TGTGCCACCAGAAGAACAGGGGACAATGAGCAGTTCTTC
TRBV24-1	few	.	TRBJ2-5	CATSDLTNQETQYF	TGTGCCACCAGTGATTTGACAAACCAAGAGACCCAGTACTTC
TRBV29-1	.	.	TRBJ2-2	CSVRTGPGELFF	TGCAGCGTGAGAACAGGGCCCGGGGAGCTGTTTTTT
TRBV4-1	few	.	TRBJ1-6	CASSQGLNNSPLHF	TGCGCCAGCAGCCAAGGGCTGAATAATTCACCCCTCCACTTT
TRBV5-6	.	.	TRBJ2-1	CASSFSPYDLDNEQFF	TGTGCCAGCAGCTTTTCGCCGTACGACCTCGACAATGAGCAGTTCTTC
TRBV6-1	few	TRBD1	TRBJ2-3	CASRSGTGGYTQYF	TGTGCCAGCAGATCCGGGACAGGGGGATATACGCAGTATTTT
TRBV15	.	.	TRBJ2-6	CATSREGGLSGANVLTF	TGTGCCACCAGCAGAGAGGGGGGGCTCTCTGGGGCCAACGTCCTGACTTTC
TRBV20-1	few	.	TRBJ2-7	CSARRGRDPYEQYF	TGCAGTGCTAGACGCGGGCGTGACCCCTACGAGCAGTACTTC
TRBV5-1	.	.	TRBJ1-6	CASSLVGTGANPPHF	.
TRBV5-4	.	TRBD1	TRBJ2-3	CASSLDWTGGRIRRDTQYF	TGTGCCAGCAGCTTGGACTGGACAGGGGGCAGAATACGCAGAGATACGCAGTATTTT
TRBV29-1	.	TRBD1	TRBJ1-1	CSVTGVTEAFF	TGCAGCGTGACAGGGGTCACTGAAGCTTTCTTT
TRBV20-1	few	.	TRBJ2-1	CSAQGGTRAEQFF	TGCAGTGCCCAGGGTGGGACAAGGGCTGAGCAGTTCTTC
TRBV20-1	few	.	TRBJ2-1	CSAMRPPAEQFF	TGCAGTGCCATGAGACCTCCAGCTGAGCAGTTCTTC
TRBV6-5	.	.	TRBJ2-5	CASSYSAAGGETQYF	TGTGCCAGCAGTTACTCAGCGGCTGGGGGAGAGACCCAGTACTTC
TRBV5-8	.	TRBD1	TRBJ1-1	CASSLTGGWNTEAFF	TGTGCCAGCAGCCTAACAGGGGGCTGGAACACTGAAGCTTTCTTT
TRBV11-2	.	.	TRBJ2-2	CASRRRGELFF	TGTGCCAGCAGACGTAGGGGGGAGCTGTTTTTT
TRBV12-3/TRBV12-4	.	TRBD1	TRBJ2-7	CASSSFPGQPYEQYF	TGTGCCAGCAGTTCCTTTCCGGGACAGCCCTACGAGCAGTACTTC
TRBV12-3/TRBV12-4	few	.	TRBJ2-3	CASSLLGYTSTDTQYF	TGTGCCAGCAGTTTACTTGGGTACACTAGCACAGATACGCAGTATTTT
TRBV20-1	.	.	TRBJ2-2	CSARSEEMNTGELFF	TGCAGTGCTAGATCGGAGGAGATGAACACCGGGGAGCTGTTTTTT
TRBV7-2	.	.	TRBJ2-7	CASSRRALHEQYF	TGTGCCAGCAGCAGGCGTGCTCTCCACGAGCAGTACTTC
TRBV12-3/TRBV12-4	.	TRBD1	TRBJ1-2	CASSNQTGSGGYTF	TGTGCCAGCAGTAACCAGACAGGGTCGGGTGGCTACACCTTC
TRBV20-1	few	TRBD2	TRBJ2-1	CSARDSHSSGGWLSYNEQFF	TGCAGTGCTAGAGATAGCCACTCTAGCGGGGGGTGGCTCTCCTACAATGAGCAGTTCTTC
TRBV20-1	few	TRBD1	TRBJ2-5	CSARDRGRETQYF	TGCAGTGCTAGGGACAGGGGTCGTGAGACCCAGTACTTC
TRBV10-1	many	.	TRBJ2-3	CASSRSLTDTQYF	TGCGCCAGCAGCAGGAGTCTAACGGATACGCAGTATTTT
TRBV20-1	few	.	TRBJ1-6	CSAAAGAHSGTLHF	TGCAGTGCTGCAGCGGGTGCCCATAGTGGGACCCTCCACTTT
TRBV5-1	.	.	TRBJ2-1	CASSERGSSYNEQFF	TGCGCCAGCAGCGAACGTGGGAGTTCGTACAATGAGCAGTTCTTC
TRBV20-1	.	.	TRBJ2-4	CSARGPALAKNIQYF	TGCAGTGCTAGAGGTCCAGCACTAGCCAAAAACATTCAGTACTTC
TRBV5-5	once	.	TRBJ2-1	CASTGTANNEQFF	TGTGCCAGCACGGGGACGGCCAACAATGAGCAGTTCTTC
TRBV29-1	.	.	TRBJ2-7	CSVKTGDSYEQYF	TGCAGCGTTAAAACAGGAGACTCCTACGAGCAGTACTTC
TRBV20-1	.	.	TRBJ1-1	CSARDSGGNTEAFF	TGCAGTGCTAGAGATTCCGGTGGGAACACTGAAGCTTTCTTT
TRBV5-5	.	.	TRBJ1-1	CASSRIYDPLNEAFF	TGTGCCAGCAGCCGCATCTACGACCCCCTTAACGAAGCTTTCTTT
TRBV29-1	.	.	TRBJ1-1	CSAAPGQGILSEAFF	TGCAGCGCCGCCCCGGGCCAGGGGATATTATCTGAAGCTTTCTTT
TRBV14	few	.	TRBJ2-7	CASSQEGDYEQYF	TGTGCCAGCAGCCAAGAGGGGGACTACGAGCAGTACTTC